One and the same sample provided the 3 T cell receptor beta chains below, sequenced in a study of PD-1 blockade in classical Hodgkin lymphoma. This table comes from immunoSEQ multiplex PCR, and its TCRdb copy is limited to in-frame clones, with some not included. Of 11,000 to 15,000 clones listed, around four fifths were seen once; the top ten hold 22%. Relapse after autologous stem cell transplantation occurred in every patient, and brentuximab vedotin exposure varied. Sequencing was performed on peripheral blood mononuclear cells (PBMCs), taken at baseline. The receptor source for this set is a human donor with classical Hodgkin lymphoma.

This clone was observed a handful of times. The gene calls are TRBV29-1 and TRBJ2-7, with 9 bases fitting TRBD1. CDR3 length equals 14 residues. Germline assignment: CDR1 SQVTM and CDR2 ANQGSEA. Trimming at V came to 4 bases and at J to 2 bases, leaving 6 bases not matched to a gene. CDR3 sequence: CSVGGQGLAYEQYF. DNA of the CDR3: TGCAGCGTTGGGGGACAGGGTCTTGCCTACGAGCAGTACTTC.

The gene calls are TRBV15 and TRBJ2-1; the D gene is possibly TRBD2 (5 bases). The CDR3 extends over 15 amino acids. Germline CDR1 is LNHNV and CDR2 is YYDKDF (reference sequence). The V end lost 0 bases, the J end lost 3 bases, and 9 bases lay between the germline ends. The CDR3: CATSRDRGGYNEQFF. CDR3 nucleotides: TGTGCCACCAGCAGAGATCGAGGAGGCTACAATGAGCAGTTCTTC.

This clone was detected only a few times. This chain links TRBV18 with TRBJ1-1; 12 bases align to TRBD1. The CDR3 length is 15 residues. Germline V CDR1 and CDR2: KGHSH, LQKENI. Trimming at V came to 5 bases and at J to 1 base, leaving 2 bases not matched to a gene. CDR3 loop: CASSRDRGPNTEAFF. Written as DNA, the CDR3 is TGTGCCAGCTCAAGGGACAGGGGGCCGAACACTGAAGCTTTCTTT.